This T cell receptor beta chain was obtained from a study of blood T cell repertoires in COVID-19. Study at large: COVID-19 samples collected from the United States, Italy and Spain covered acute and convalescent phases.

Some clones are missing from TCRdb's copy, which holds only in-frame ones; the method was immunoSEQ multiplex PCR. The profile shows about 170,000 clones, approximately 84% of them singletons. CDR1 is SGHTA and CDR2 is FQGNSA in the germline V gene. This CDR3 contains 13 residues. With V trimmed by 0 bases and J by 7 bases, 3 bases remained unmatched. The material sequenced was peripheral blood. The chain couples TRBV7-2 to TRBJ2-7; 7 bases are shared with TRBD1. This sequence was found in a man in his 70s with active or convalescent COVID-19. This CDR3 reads CASSLAGGREQYF. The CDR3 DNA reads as TGTGCCAGCAGCTTAGCAGGGGGCCGGGAGCAGTACTTC. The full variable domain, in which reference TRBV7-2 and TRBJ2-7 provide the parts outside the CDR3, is GAGVSQSPSNKVTEKGKDVELRCDPISGHTALYWYRQSLGQGLEFLIYFQGNSAPDKSGLPSDRFSAERTGGSVSTLTIQRTQQEDSAVYLCASSLAGGREQYFGPGTRLTVT.